The next 14 T cell receptor beta chains were all read from a single sample in a study of blood T cell repertoires in COVID-19. Profiling relied on immunoSEQ multiplex PCR, and the TCRdb table lists in-frame clones only, not all of them. The sample has under 450,000 clones; roughly 90% are singletons. Sequencing used PBMCs or T cells enriched from blood (not recorded which). The receptors were gathered from a young woman who had recovered from COVID-19.

This chain connects TRBV27 to TRBJ1-5; maybe TRBD1 (5 bases). Germline V CDR1 and CDR2: MNHEY, SMNVEV (reference sequence). This CDR3 spans 11 amino acids. CDR3 nucleotides: TGTGCTACCGGAGGGGATCAGCCCCAGCATTTT. It encodes CATGGDQPQHF.

This sequence joins TRBV27 and TRBJ2-6; D is uncertain. This CDR3 is 14 amino acids long. Between the trimmed V and J ends, which lost 10 bases and 1 base, there was a span of 11 bases. Germline assignment: CDR1 MNHEY and CDR2 SMNVEV (reference sequence). In nucleotides, the CDR3 is TGTGCCACCGCGGTTGAATCTGGGGCCAACGTCCTGACTTTC. Its protein is CATAVESGANVLTF.

The rearrangement links TRBV2 to TRBJ2-5; a possible D gene is TRBD2 (6 bases). The V end lost 0 bases, the J end lost 5 bases, and 10 bases lay between the germline ends. The germline V gene has CDR1 SNHLY and CDR2 FYNNEI. The length of the CDR3 is 14 residues. CDR3 nucleotide sequence: TGTGCCAGCAGTGAAGCGCGGAGGGACGAGACCCAGTACTTC. Residues: CASSEARRDETQYF.

This chain uses TRBV18 with TRBJ2-7; 8 nucleotides match TRBD1. Looked up from germline, CDR1 is KGHSH and CDR2 is LQKENI. V shed 6 bases, J shed 3 bases, and the junction held 7 bases outside the gene matches. The CDR3 covers 14 residues. CDR3 loop: CASSSDRDGYEQYF. The CDR3 DNA reads TGTGCCAGCTCGTCGGACAGGGACGGCTACGAGCAGTACTTC.

The chain links TRBV19 to TRBJ1-1; TRBD1 agrees at 7 bases. CDR1 and CDR2 from the germline V gene are LNHDA and SQIVND (reference sequence). CDR3 length: 13 residues. The V and J ends lost 9 bases and 3 bases, in that order; junction bases with no gene match: 7. The CDR3 nucleotides read TGTGCCAGCGGAGACAGGGTCTACACTGAAGCTTTCTTT. This translates into CASGDRVYTEAFF.

The V and J genes are TRBV27 and TRBJ2-7; 7 bases are a match to TRBD2. The ends lost 1 base at V and 7 bases at J; junction bases unmatched: 10. CDR3 length equals 15 residues. Germline V gene data show CDR1 as MNHEY and CDR2 as SMNVEV (reference sequence). CDR3: CASSLWPGGTGEQYF. DNA for the CDR3: TGTGCCAGCAGTTTATGGCCGGGAGGAACGGGGGAGCAGTACTTC.

The V and J genes are TRBV27 and TRBJ2-7; 8 bases are shared with TRBD1. Per the germline V gene, CDR1 is MNHEY and CDR2 is SMNVEV (reference sequence). This CDR3 spans 16 amino acids. V lost 5 bases to trimming and J lost 1 base; unmatched junction nucleotides: 10. The CDR3 is CASSVITGTGSYEQYF. In DNA, the CDR3 is TGTGCCAGCAGTGTCATCACCGGGACAGGTTCCTACGAGCAGTACTTC.

The V and J genes are TRBV11-1 and TRBJ2-7, with TRBD2 matching 8 bases. Germline CDR1 SGHAT, CDR2 FQDESV (reference sequence). The V segment lost 6 bases and the J segment 0 bases; nucleotides outside the gene matches: 4. The length of the CDR3 is 14 residues. CDR3 DNA: TGTGCCAGCAGTCAGCGGGAGAGCTCCTACGAGCAGTACTTC. Protein: CASSQRESSYEQYF.

This clone was picked up one time. The genes are TRBV19 and TRBJ1-5, with D unresolved. The length of the CDR3 is 14 residues. CDR1 and CDR2 from the germline V gene are LNHDA and SQIVND (reference sequence). V dropped 7 bases and J dropped 6 bases, with 16 bases sitting between them. In nucleotides, the CDR3 is TGTGCCAGTACGACGGGTTCGGTTCGTCAGCCCCAGCATTTT. Translation gives CASTTGSVRQPQHF.

This chain joins TRBV6-1 and TRBJ2-3; possibly TRBD2 for D (5 bases). Germline lookup yields CDR1 MNHNS and CDR2 SASEGT. V was clipped by 1 base and J by 5 bases, with 7 bases between them. The CDR3 is 13 amino acids. DNA of the CDR3: TGTGCCAGCAGTGAAGACGGACTAGATACGCAGTATTTT. This translates into CASSEDGLDTQYF.

This sequence joins TRBV5-1 and TRBJ2-7, with D maybe TRBD2 (6 bases). CDR3 size: 17 residues. V was clipped by 0 bases and J by 5 bases, with 21 bases between them. CDR1 and CDR2 (germline): SGHRS, YFSETQ. The CDR3 protein is CASSLAGGSMGTHEQYF. CDR3 sequence (DNA): TGCGCCAGCAGCTTGGCCGGGGGAAGTATGGGTACCCACGAGCAGTACTTC.

The chain has TRBV24-1 and TRBJ2-3, with D maybe TRBD2 (5 bases). The CDR3 has 17 residues. Germline assignment: CDR1 KGHDR and CDR2 SFDVKD. V lost 4 bases and J 3 bases, leaving 19 bases between the germline ends. The CDR3 bases are TGTGCCACCAGTGAAATACGAGCGGCCCCGGGTACAGATACGCAGTATTTT. Protein sequence: CATSEIRAAPGTDTQYF.

This chain joins TRBV7-6 and TRBJ2-6; D unclear. Germline V lookup: CDR1 SGHVS, CDR2 FNYEAQ. There are 15 residues in the CDR3. The V and J ends lost 6 bases and 0 bases respectively, with 9 bases between them. The CDR3 DNA reads as TGTGCCAGCAGTTTGAGGAGCTCTGGGGCCAACGTCCTGACTTTC. It codes for CASSLRSSGANVLTF.

V gene TRBV6-5 combines with J gene TRBJ1-3; D is unclear. Germline V gene data show CDR1 as MNHEY and CDR2 as SVGAGI. CDR3 length: 13 residues. V lost 6 bases to trimming and J lost 2 bases, with 8 bases between them. The CDR3 nucleotides are TGTGCCAGCAGATGGCTGACTGGAAACACCATATATTTT. Protein: CASRWLTGNTIYF.